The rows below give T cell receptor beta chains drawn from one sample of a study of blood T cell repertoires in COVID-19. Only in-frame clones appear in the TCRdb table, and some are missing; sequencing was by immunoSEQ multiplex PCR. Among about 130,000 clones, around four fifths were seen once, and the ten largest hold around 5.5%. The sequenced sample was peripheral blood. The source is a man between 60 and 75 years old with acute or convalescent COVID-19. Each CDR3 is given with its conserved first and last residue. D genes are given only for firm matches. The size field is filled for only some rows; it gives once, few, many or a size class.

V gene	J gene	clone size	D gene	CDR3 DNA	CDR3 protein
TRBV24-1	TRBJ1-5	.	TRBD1	TGTGCCACCAGTGCGGACAGGGTACAGCCCCAGCATTTT	CATSADRVQPQHF
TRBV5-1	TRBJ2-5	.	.	TGCGCCAGCAGCTTAGGAGTCCAAGAGACCCAGTACTTC	CASSLGVQETQYF
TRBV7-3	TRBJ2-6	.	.	TGTGCCAGCAGCTTATCTCCGTCCCGGGCCAACGTCCTGACTTTC	CASSLSPSRANVLTF
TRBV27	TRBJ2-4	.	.	TGTGCCAGCAGGGAGGTTTCAGCCAAAAACATTCAGTACTTC	CASREVSAKNIQYF
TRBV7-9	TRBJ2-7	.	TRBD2	TGTGCCAGCAGCTCCCATAGCGGGAGGGCCTACGAGCAGTACTTC	CASSSHSGRAYEQYF
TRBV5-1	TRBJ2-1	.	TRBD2	TGCGCCAGCAGCTCGGGTGGGTCTAGCGGGGGGTACAATGAGCAGTTCTTC	CASSSGGSSGGYNEQFF
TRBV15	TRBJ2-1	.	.	TGTGCCACCAGCACAGGGTACAATGAGCAGTTCTTC	CATSTGYNEQFF
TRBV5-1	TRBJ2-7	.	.	TGCGCCAGCAGCTTGGAGCCCTACGAGCAGTACTTC	CASSLEPYEQYF
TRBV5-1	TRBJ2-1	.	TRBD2	TGCGCCAGCAAAAAGGGCAGTAGCGGGAGTAAAAATGAGCAGTTCTTC	CASKKGSSGSKNEQFF
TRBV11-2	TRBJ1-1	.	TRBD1	TGTGCCAGCAGCCAATGGACAGGGCGGAGCACTGAAGCTTTCTTT	CASSQWTGRSTEAFF
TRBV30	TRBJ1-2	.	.	TGTGCCTGGATCTCAACCGGGGGTGGCTACACCTTC	CAWISTGGGYTF
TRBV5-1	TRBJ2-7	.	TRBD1	TGCGCCAGCAGCTCGACAGGGGCTGGCTACGAGCAGTACTTC	CASSSTGAGYEQYF
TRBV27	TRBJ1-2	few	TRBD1	TGTGCCAGCAGTTTAGGGGCAGGACAGGGGAAATTGCACTACACCTTC	CASSLGAGQGKLHYTF
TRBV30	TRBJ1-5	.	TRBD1	TGTGCCTGGGCCGGGACAGGAAAAAGGAATCAGCCCCAGCATTTT	CAWAGTGKRNQPQHF
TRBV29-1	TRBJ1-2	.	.	TGCAGCGTAGGCAGGGGAAATTCGTATTCCTATGGCTACACCTTC	CSVGRGNSYSYGYTF